Following are 3 T cell receptor beta chains from one sample sequenced in a study of T cells after yellow fever vaccination. TCRdb processed the 5' RACE reads anew with MiXCR; each CDR3 protein has one entry. Here the sample spans about 550,000 distinct CDR3 sequences, 15% to 20% being singletons. The sequencing here drew on PBMCs, taken 15 days after the yellow fever booster vaccination. These receptors all stem from a man aged 25-45 years who received the YFV17D yellow fever vaccine.

The DNA for the CDR3 is TGTGCCAGCAGCGTAGATATTCAGGGCAAAAATCTTAACACTGAAGCTTTCTTT. Translation: CASSVDIQGKNLNTEAFF. The gene calls are TRBV9 and TRBJ1-1; D is possibly TRBD1 (5 bases). CDR1 is SGDLS and CDR2 is YYNGEE in the germline V gene. Deletions cut 0 bases from V and 2 bases from J, with 20 bases between. The CDR3 length is 18 residues.

The CDR3 DNA is TGTGCCAGCAGCTATTTAGCGGGAGTCACCAACGAGCAGTACTTC. Amino acids: CASSYLAGVTNEQYF. V gene TRBV11-2 combines with J gene TRBJ2-7; TRBD2 agrees at 9 bases. Trimming took 4 bases from V and 5 from J; bases not matched to a gene: 9. In germline, CDR1 is SGHAT, CDR2 FQNNGV. The length of the CDR3 is 15 residues.

This rearrangement joins TRBV20-1 to TRBJ2-1; 8 bases agree with TRBD2. With V trimmed by 5 bases and J by 5 bases, 8 bases remained unmatched. The CDR3 extends over 14 amino acids. Germline V lookup: CDR1 DFQATT, CDR2 SNEGSKA (reference sequence). The CDR3 sequence is CSASTSGGDNEQFF. CDR3 DNA: TGCAGTGCTTCCACTAGCGGAGGCGACAATGAGCAGTTCTTC.